This TCR beta chain was observed in a study of shared clonotypes between healthy human individuals. Healthy and HIV-negative, the adult donors had no recent acute infections or vaccinations. Original analysis: Quality scores were absent from the junction-only immunoSEQ sequences, so filtering differed. TCRdb's copy holds only in-frame clones and misses some; the assay was immunoSEQ multiplex PCR. V, J and clone size were drawn from that table, and D and trimming were deduced from the DNA. The top ten clones hold 0.36% of a sample with fewer than 2.5 million clones, under 95% of them seen once. This clonotype was sampled from a man between 18 and 29 years old in good health. Some clones in this sample may be carry-over from other donors' samples. Sample: naive CD4+ T cells from PBMCs. Subset denoted: CD45RA+ positively selected.

This CDR3 reads CASSLVKGEQYF. The DNA for the CDR3 is TGTGCCAGCAGCTTGGTGAAGGGAGAGCAGTACTTC. The rearrangement uses TRBV5-5 and TRBJ2-7; D gene unclear. This CDR3 is built from 12 residues. The V end lost 0 bases, the J end lost 7 bases, and 8 bases lay between the germline ends. Germline loops: CDR1 SGHKS, CDR2 YYEKEE (reference sequence).